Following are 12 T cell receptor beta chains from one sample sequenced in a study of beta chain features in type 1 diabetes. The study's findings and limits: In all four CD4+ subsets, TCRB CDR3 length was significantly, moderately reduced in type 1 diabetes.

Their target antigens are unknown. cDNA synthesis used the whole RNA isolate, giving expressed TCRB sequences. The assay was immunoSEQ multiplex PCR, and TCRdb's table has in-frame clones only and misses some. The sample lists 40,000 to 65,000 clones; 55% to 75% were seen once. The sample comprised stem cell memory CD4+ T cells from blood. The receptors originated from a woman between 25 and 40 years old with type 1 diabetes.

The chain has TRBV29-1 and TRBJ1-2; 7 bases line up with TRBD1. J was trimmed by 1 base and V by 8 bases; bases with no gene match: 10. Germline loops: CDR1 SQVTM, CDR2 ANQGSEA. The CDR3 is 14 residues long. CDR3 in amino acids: CSTTDRAVNYGYTF. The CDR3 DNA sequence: TGCAGCACGACCGACAGGGCGGTTAACTATGGCTACACCTTC.

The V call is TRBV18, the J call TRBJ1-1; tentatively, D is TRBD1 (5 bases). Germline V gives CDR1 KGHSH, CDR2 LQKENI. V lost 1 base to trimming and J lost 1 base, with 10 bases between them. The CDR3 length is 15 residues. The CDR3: CASSPLWGRNTEAFF. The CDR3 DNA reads TGTGCCAGCTCACCACTTTGGGGCAGGAACACTGAAGCTTTCTTT.

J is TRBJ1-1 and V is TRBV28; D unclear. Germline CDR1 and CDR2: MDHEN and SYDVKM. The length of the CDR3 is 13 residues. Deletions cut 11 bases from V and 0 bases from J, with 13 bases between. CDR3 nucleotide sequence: TGTGCCCTCAACTCGGGGATGAACACTGAAGCTTTCTTT. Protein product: CALNSGMNTEAFF.

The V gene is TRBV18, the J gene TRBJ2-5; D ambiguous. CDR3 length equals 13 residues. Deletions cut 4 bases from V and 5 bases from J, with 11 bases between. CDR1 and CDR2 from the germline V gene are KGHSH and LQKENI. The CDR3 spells CASSLDLEETQYF. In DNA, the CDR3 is TGTGCCAGCTCACTTGACTTAGAGGAGACCCAGTACTTC.

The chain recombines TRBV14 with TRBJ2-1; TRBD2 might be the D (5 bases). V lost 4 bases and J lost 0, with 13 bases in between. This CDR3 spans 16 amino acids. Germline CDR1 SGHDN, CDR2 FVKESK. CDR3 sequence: CASSPLGANSYNEQFF. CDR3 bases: TGTGCCAGCAGCCCCCTGGGAGCGAACTCCTACAATGAGCAGTTCTTC.

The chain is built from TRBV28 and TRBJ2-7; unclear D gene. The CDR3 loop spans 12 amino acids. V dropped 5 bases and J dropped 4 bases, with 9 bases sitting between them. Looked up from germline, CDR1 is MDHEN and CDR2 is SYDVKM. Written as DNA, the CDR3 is TGTGCCAGCAGTGTCACTACTTACGAGCAGTACTTC. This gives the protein CASSVTTYEQYF.

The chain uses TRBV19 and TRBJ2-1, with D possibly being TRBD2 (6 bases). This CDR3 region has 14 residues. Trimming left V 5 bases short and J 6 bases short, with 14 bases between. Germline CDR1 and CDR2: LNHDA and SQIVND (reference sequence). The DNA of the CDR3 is TGTGCCAGTAGTGACCCCGGGACTTTCAATGAGCAGTTCTTC. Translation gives CASSDPGTFNEQFF.

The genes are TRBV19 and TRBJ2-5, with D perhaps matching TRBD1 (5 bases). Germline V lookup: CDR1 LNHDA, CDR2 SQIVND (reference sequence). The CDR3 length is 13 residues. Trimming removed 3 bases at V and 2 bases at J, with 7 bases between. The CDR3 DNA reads TGTGCCAGTAGTATCCAGGGACAAGAGACCCAGTACTTC. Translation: CASSIQGQETQYF.

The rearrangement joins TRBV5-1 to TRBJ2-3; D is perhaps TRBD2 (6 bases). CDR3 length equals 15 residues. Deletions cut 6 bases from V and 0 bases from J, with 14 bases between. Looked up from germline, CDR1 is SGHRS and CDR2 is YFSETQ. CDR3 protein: CASIGDSWSTDTQYF. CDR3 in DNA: TGCGCCAGCATTGGGGACTCCTGGAGCACAGATACGCAGTATTTT.

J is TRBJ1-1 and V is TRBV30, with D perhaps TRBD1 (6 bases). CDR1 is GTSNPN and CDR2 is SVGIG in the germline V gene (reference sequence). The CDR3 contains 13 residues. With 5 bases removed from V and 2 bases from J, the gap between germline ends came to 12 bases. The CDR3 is CAWGPDSNTEAFF. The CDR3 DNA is TGTGCCTGGGGCCCGGACAGCAACACTGAAGCTTTCTTT.

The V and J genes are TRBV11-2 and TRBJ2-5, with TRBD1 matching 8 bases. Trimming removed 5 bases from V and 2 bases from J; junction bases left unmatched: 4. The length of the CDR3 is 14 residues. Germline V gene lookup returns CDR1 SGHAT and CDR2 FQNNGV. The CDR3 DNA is TGTGCCAGCAGCCGGGACAGGACGCAAGAGACCCAGTACTTC. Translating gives CASSRDRTQETQYF.

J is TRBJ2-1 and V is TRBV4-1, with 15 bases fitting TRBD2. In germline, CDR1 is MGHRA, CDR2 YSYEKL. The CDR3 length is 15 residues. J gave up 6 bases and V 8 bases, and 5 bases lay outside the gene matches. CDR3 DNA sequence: TGCGCCAGCTCCCGGGGACTAGCGGGGGGCAATGAGCAGTTCTTC. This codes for CASSRGLAGGNEQFF.